The text below deals with one TCR beta chain. The data belong to a study of cytomegalovirus exposure and HLA in healthy donors. At the level of the study: From donors who were HLA-typed, an early data release held around 80 million unique TCRs.

J gave up 6 bases and V 4 bases, and 3 bases lay outside the gene matches. Germline CDR1 is MRHNA and CDR2 is SNTAGT. The CDR3 loop spans 15 amino acids. Use of 60 Vbeta and 13 Jbeta primers characterized the PCR. Some clones are missing from TCRdb's copy, which holds only in-frame ones; the method was immunoSEQ multiplex PCR. The table lists fewer than 200,000 clones, more than 70% of them singletons. Sequenced material: PBMCs. The TCR originated in a male donor in good health and CMV-seronegative. The chain employs TRBV6-4 and TRBJ2-2; 12 positions match TRBD2. CDR3 region: CASSVTSGSSGELFF. CDR3 DNA: TGTGCCAGCAGTGTGACTAGCGGGAGTTCCGGGGAGCTGTTTTTT.